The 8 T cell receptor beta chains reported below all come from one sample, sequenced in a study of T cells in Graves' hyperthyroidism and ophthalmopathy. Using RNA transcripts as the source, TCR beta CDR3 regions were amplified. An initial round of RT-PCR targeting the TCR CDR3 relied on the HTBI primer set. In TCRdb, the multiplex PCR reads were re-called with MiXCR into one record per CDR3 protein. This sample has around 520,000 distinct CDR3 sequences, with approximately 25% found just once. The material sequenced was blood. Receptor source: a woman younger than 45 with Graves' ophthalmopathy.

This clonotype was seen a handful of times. CDR3 DNA sequence: TGTGCCAGCAGTGAAGGAGGGAGGAACGGCAATCAGCCCCAGCATTTT. It translates to CASSEGGRNGNQPQHF. The chain has TRBV6-1 and TRBJ1-5; D is uncertain. This CDR3 is built from 16 residues. From germline, CDR1 is MNHNS and CDR2 SASEGT. V was pared by 1 base and J by 2 bases, with 12 bases between.

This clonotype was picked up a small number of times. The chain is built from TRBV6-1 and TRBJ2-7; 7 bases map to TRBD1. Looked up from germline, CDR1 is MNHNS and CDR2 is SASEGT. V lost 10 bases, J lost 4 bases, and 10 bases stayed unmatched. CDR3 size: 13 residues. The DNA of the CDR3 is TGTGCCATCAGCGGAACAGGGGAGTACGAGCAGTACTTC. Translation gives CAISGTGEYEQYF.

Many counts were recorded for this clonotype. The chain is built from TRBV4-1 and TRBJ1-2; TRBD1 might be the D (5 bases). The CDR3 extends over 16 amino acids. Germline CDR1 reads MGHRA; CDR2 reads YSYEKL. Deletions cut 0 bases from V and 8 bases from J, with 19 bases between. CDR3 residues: CASSQDRVQGMEGYTF. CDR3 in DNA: TGCGCCAGCAGCCAAGATAGGGTTCAGGGTATGGAGGGCTACACCTTC.

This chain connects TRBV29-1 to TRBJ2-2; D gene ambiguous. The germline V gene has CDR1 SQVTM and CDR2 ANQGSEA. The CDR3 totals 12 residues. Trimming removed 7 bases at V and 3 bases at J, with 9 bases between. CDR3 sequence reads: CSAPMDTGELFF. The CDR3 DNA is TGCAGCGCCCCGATGGACACCGGGGAGCTGTTTTTT.

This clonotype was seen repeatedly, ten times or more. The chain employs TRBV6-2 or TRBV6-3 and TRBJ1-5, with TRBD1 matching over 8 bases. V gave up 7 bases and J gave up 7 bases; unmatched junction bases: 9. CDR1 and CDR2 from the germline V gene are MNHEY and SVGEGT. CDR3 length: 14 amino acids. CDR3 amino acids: CASIDGQGGQPQHF. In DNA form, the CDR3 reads TGTGCCAGCATTGACGGACAGGGCGGACAGCCCCAGCATTTT.

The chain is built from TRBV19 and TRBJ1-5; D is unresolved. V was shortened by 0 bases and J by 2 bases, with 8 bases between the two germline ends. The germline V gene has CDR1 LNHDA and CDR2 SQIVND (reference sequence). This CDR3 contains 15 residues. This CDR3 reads CASSIDGDGNQPQHF. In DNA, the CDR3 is TGTGCCAGTAGTATAGACGGAGACGGCAATCAGCCCCAGCATTTT.

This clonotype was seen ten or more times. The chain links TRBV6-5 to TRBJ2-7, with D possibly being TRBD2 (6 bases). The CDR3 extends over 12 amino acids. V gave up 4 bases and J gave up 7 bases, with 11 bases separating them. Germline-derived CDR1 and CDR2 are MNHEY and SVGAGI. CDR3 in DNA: TGTGCCAGCAGTTCCTTGGCGGGAGAGCAGTACTTC. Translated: CASSSLAGEQYF.

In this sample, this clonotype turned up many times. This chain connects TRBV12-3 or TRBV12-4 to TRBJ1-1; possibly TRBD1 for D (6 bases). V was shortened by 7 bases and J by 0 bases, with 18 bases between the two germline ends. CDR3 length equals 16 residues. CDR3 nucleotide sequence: TGTGCCAGCACCCAGGACAGTGAAAACTTGAACACTGAAGCTTTCTTT. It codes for CASTQDSENLNTEAFF.